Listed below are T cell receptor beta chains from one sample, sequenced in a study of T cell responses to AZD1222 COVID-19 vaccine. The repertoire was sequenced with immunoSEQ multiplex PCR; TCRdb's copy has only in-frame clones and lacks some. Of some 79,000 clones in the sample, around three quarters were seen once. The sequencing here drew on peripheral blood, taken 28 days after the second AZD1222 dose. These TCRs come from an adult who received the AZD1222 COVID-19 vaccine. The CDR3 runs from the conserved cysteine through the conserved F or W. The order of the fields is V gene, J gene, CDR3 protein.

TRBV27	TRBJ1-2	CASSLSSPGRGIYGYTF
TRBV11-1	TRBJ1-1	CASSLVGTDTEAFF
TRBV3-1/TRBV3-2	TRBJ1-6	CASSPQGGGSPLHF
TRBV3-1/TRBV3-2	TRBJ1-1	CASSPMDDTEAFF
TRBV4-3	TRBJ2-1	CASSQELERDTYNEQFF
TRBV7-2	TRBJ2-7	CASSLNLGTPGEQYF
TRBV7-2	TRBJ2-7	CASSIQGGAKEQYF
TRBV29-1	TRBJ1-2	CSVEAGGGLYGYTF
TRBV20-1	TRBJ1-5	CSASMDGRNQPQHF
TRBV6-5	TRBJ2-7	CASSPQAGADEQYF
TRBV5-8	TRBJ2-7	CASSRTGLEQYF
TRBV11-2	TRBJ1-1	CASGLDRMNTEAFF
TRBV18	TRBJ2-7	CASSPREEQYF
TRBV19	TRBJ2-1	CARTETSGIFYNEQFF
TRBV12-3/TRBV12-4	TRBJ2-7	CASSPHYEQYF
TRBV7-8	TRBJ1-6	CASSLVAGGASPLHF
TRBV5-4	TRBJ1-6	CASSLKTGDPSSPLHF
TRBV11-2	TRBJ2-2	CASSSGTGFTGELFF
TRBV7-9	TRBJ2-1	CASSLSGSVSNEQFF
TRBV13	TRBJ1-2	CASSLGTGGYGYTF
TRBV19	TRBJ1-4	CATSTGWKEKLFF
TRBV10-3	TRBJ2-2	CAISESRLAGDYTGELFF
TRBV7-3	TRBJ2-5	CASSLQGSETQYF
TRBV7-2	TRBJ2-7	CASSIGLAGGSEQYF
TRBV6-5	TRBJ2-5	CASSLAAQETQYF
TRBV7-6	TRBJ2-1	CASSLEAGYNEQFF
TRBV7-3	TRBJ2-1	CASSLTRLAGSNEQFF